This T cell receptor (beta chain) was sequenced in a study of OX40 agonist ivuxolimab in advanced cancers. The CDR3 contains 15 residues. The V gene's germline CDR1 is SSHAT and CDR2 FNYEAQ (reference sequence). Profiled with immunoSEQ multiplex PCR; TCRdb holds only in-frame clones, not every one. The top ten clones hold more than 0.35% of a sample with fewer than 95,000 clones, about 90% of them seen once. On this clone: At one end the junction does not follow the germline gene, possibly because of a read error.

The sequence derives from an adult with an advanced solid tumor such as melanoma, head and neck, liver or kidney cancer. V is TRBV7-7 and J is TRBJ2-7; 9 bases agree with TRBD1. Source: CD4+ or CD8+ T cells sorted from blood, taken in a trial of the OX40 agonist ivuxolimab. The CDR3 nucleotides read TGTGCTAGCAGCTTAAGTCCGACAGGGGGCTACGAGCAGTACTTC. It yields the protein CASSLSPTGGYEQYF. Combining the CDR3 with reference TRBV7-7 and TRBJ2-7 gives the whole variable domain GAGVSQSPRYKVTKRGQDVTLRCDPISSHATLYWYQQALGQGPEFLTYFNYEAQPDKSGLPSDRFSAERPEGSISTLTIQRTEQRDSAMYRCASSLSPTGGYEQYFGPGTRLTVT.